These T cell receptor beta chains were read from a single sample in a study of CD8 T cells in ankylosing spondylitis. One entry per CDR3 protein results from TCRdb running MiXCR on the 5' RACE reads. The sample records more than 600,000 distinct CDR3 sequences, around 19% being singletons. The sequencing input was blood, either unsorted or a sorted T cell fraction (not recorded which). These receptors all stem from a male donor with ankylosing spondylitis. Each CDR3 is given with its conserved first and last residue. Each record gives: CDR3 protein, CDR3 DNA, V gene, clone size, J gene, D gene. A D gene is named only where the DNA matches it firmly. Only some rows state a clone size, as once, few, many or a class for expanded clones.

CDR3aa: CASSFPGGSRETQYF
CDR3nt: TGTGCCAGCAGTTTTCCAGGGGGCAGCAGGGAGACCCAGTACTTC
v_gene: TRBV12-3/TRBV12-4
abundance: NA
j_gene: TRBJ2-5
d_gene: TRBD1

CDR3aa: CASAGVLNQPQHF
CDR3nt: TGTGCCAGCGCTGGGGTCCTCAATCAGCCCCAGCATTTT
v_gene: TRBV28
abundance: NA
j_gene: TRBJ1-5
d_gene: NA

CDR3aa: CSAGSSRNTIYF
CDR3nt: TGCAGCGCAGGGTCGAGTAGAAACACCATATATTTT
v_gene: TRBV29-1
abundance: few
j_gene: TRBJ1-3
d_gene: NA

CDR3aa: CASSEAQGKDEQFF
CDR3nt: TGTGCCAGCAGTGAAGCCCAGGGGAAGGATGAGCAGTTCTTC
v_gene: TRBV2
abundance: once
j_gene: TRBJ2-1
d_gene: NA

CDR3aa: CSASGVNEKLFF
CDR3nt: TGCAGTGCTAGTGGGGTAAATGAAAAACTGTTTTTT
v_gene: TRBV20-1
abundance: NA
j_gene: TRBJ1-4
d_gene: NA

CDR3aa: CASRGLVDTQYF
CDR3nt: TGTGCCAGCAGGGGTTTGGTAGATACGCAGTATTTT
v_gene: TRBV12-3/TRBV12-4
abundance: NA
j_gene: TRBJ2-3
d_gene: NA

CDR3aa: CASSLGLIGDSNQPQHF
CDR3nt: TGTGCCAGCAGCTTAGGCCTAATAGGGGACAGTAATCAGCCCCAGCATTTT
v_gene: TRBV13
abundance: few
j_gene: TRBJ1-5
d_gene: TRBD1

CDR3aa: CASSLGIGDSSTDTQYF
CDR3nt: TGCGCCAGCAGCTTGGGTATTGGGGACAGCAGCACAGATACGCAGTATTTT
v_gene: TRBV5-1
abundance: NA
j_gene: TRBJ2-3
d_gene: TRBD1

CDR3aa: CASSKTGGEKLFF
CDR3nt: TGTGCCAGCAGCAAAACAGGGGGTGAAAAACTGTTTTTT
v_gene: TRBV21-1
abundance: few
j_gene: TRBJ1-4
d_gene: NA

CDR3aa: CASSTRQGGYEQYF
CDR3nt: TGTGCCAGCAGTACCAGACAGGGGGGGTACGAGCAGTACTTC
v_gene: TRBV27
abundance: NA
j_gene: TRBJ2-7
d_gene: TRBD1

CDR3aa: CASGLNTGGEQFF
CDR3nt: TGTGCTAGTGGTTTGAACACCGGGGGTGAGCAGTTCTTC
v_gene: TRBV12-5
abundance: few
j_gene: TRBJ2-1
d_gene: NA

CDR3aa: CASSSAGTLNYGYTF
CDR3nt: TGTGCCAGCAGCTCCGCCGGGACGCTGAACTATGGCTACACCTTC
v_gene: TRBV28
abundance: NA
j_gene: TRBJ1-2
d_gene: NA

CDR3aa: CSARDLLTGSNTGELFF
CDR3nt: TGCAGTGCTAGAGATTTACTGACAGGGTCGAACACCGGGGAGCTGTTTTTT
v_gene: TRBV20-1
abundance: few
j_gene: TRBJ2-2
d_gene: TRBD1

CDR3aa: CASSRPDGPEAFF
CDR3nt: TGTGCCAGCAGCCGACCCGATGGACCTGAAGCTTTCTTT
v_gene: TRBV7-9
abundance: NA
j_gene: TRBJ1-1
d_gene: NA

CDR3aa: CATSVAGEQFF
CDR3nt: TGTGCCACCAGTGTAGCGGGTGAGCAGTTCTTC
v_gene: TRBV24-1
abundance: NA
j_gene: TRBJ2-1
d_gene: TRBD2

CDR3aa: CASSAPMSPLHF
CDR3nt: TGTGCCAGCAGTGCCCCTATGTCACCCCTCCACTTT
v_gene: TRBV12-3/TRBV12-4
abundance: NA
j_gene: TRBJ1-6
d_gene: NA

CDR3aa: CASSLRTGAQSTIYF
CDR3nt: TGTGCCAGCAGCCTGAGGACAGGGGCGCAAAGCACCATATATTTT
v_gene: TRBV3-1
abundance: few
j_gene: TRBJ1-3
d_gene: TRBD1

CDR3aa: CASSLRISTDTQYF
CDR3nt: TGTGCCAGCAGTTTACGTATTAGCACAGATACGCAGTATTTT
v_gene: TRBV12-3/TRBV12-4
abundance: NA
j_gene: TRBJ2-3
d_gene: NA

CDR3aa: CASSQDDRAYEQYF
CDR3nt: TGCGCCAGCAGCCAAGATGACAGGGCGTACGAGCAGTACTTC
v_gene: TRBV4-1
abundance: many
j_gene: TRBJ2-7
d_gene: TRBD1

CDR3aa: CASSYRVGYGYTF
CDR3nt: TGTGCCAGCAGTTACCGAGTAGGCTATGGCTACACCTTC
v_gene: TRBV6-5
abundance: NA
j_gene: TRBJ1-2
d_gene: NA

CDR3aa: CASSFRQGARGFGQVETQYF
CDR3nt: TGTGCCAGCAGCTTTCGACAGGGGGCGAGAGGTTTTGGCCAAGTGGAGACCCAGTACTTC
v_gene: TRBV7-8
abundance: few
j_gene: TRBJ2-5
d_gene: TRBD1

CDR3aa: CASSPRTSAEETQYF
CDR3nt: TGTGCCAGCAGCCCCAGGACTAGCGCCGAAGAGACCCAGTACTTC
v_gene: TRBV3-1
abundance: once
j_gene: TRBJ2-5
d_gene: TRBD2

CDR3aa: CASSNDRGNSPLHF
CDR3nt: TGTGCCAGCAGCAACGACAGGGGTAATTCACCCCTCCACTTT
v_gene: TRBV5-6
abundance: NA
j_gene: TRBJ1-6
d_gene: TRBD1

CDR3aa: CAIKDYRETQYF
CDR3nt: TGTGCCATCAAGGACTACCGGGAGACCCAGTACTTC
v_gene: TRBV10-3
abundance: few
j_gene: TRBJ2-5
d_gene: NA

CDR3aa: CASSLQEGIHEQYF
CDR3nt: TGTGCCAGCAGTTTACAGGAGGGGATCCACGAGCAGTACTTC
v_gene: TRBV12-3/TRBV12-4
abundance: NA
j_gene: TRBJ2-7
d_gene: NA

CDR3aa: CASSLRPGTGRATSGNTIYF
CDR3nt: TGTGCCAGCAGCCTACGTCCCGGGACAGGGCGGGCCACCTCTGGAAACACCATATATTTT
v_gene: TRBV11-2
abundance: NA
j_gene: TRBJ1-3
d_gene: TRBD1

CDR3aa: CASSPPQDPDTQYF
CDR3nt: TGTGCCAGCAGCCCCCCCCAGGACCCAGATACGCAGTATTTT
v_gene: TRBV11-2
abundance: NA
j_gene: TRBJ2-3
d_gene: NA

CDR3aa: CASSLRGPYEQFF
CDR3nt: TGTGCCAGCAGTTTAAGAGGGCCCTATGAGCAGTTCTTC
v_gene: TRBV28
abundance: NA
j_gene: TRBJ2-1
d_gene: NA

CDR3aa: CASGSGQTSYEQYF
CDR3nt: TGCGCCAGCGGCTCCGGGCAGACCTCCTACGAGCAGTACTTC
v_gene: TRBV5-1
abundance: few
j_gene: TRBJ2-7
d_gene: NA

CDR3aa: CATKPFGNYGYTF
CDR3nt: TGCGCCACAAAGCCATTCGGCAACTATGGCTACACCTTC
v_gene: TRBV5-1
abundance: NA
j_gene: TRBJ1-2
d_gene: NA

CDR3aa: CSGSGTARQSYNEQFF
CDR3nt: TGCAGCGGTTCCGGGACCGCCAGGCAATCCTACAATGAGCAGTTCTTC
v_gene: TRBV20-1
abundance: NA
j_gene: TRBJ2-1
d_gene: NA

CDR3aa: CASSSGQNEKLFF
CDR3nt: TGTGCCAGCTCCTCGGGGCAGAATGAAAAACTGTTTTTT
v_gene: TRBV18
abundance: NA
j_gene: TRBJ1-4
d_gene: NA

CDR3aa: CASSSDRGSPLLGNNEQFF
CDR3nt: TGTGCCAGCAGTTCGGACAGGGGGAGCCCCCTCCTTGGAAACAATGAGCAGTTCTTC
v_gene: TRBV28
abundance: NA
j_gene: TRBJ2-1
d_gene: TRBD1

CDR3aa: CASSSASGTYEQYF
CDR3nt: TGTGCCAGCAGTTCGGCTAGCGGTACCTACGAGCAGTACTTC
v_gene: TRBV12-3/TRBV12-4
abundance: few
j_gene: TRBJ2-7
d_gene: TRBD2

CDR3aa: CASSVGLSGGAGANTGELFF
CDR3nt: TGTGCCAGCAGCGTAGGACTCTCCGGGGGTGCGGGGGCGAACACCGGGGAGCTGTTTTTT
v_gene: TRBV9
abundance: many
j_gene: TRBJ2-2
d_gene: TRBD2

CDR3aa: CASSSVHSVDGYTF
CDR3nt: TGTGCCAGCAGCTCCGTTCACAGTGTAGATGGCTACACCTTC
v_gene: TRBV5-6
abundance: few
j_gene: TRBJ1-2
d_gene: NA

CDR3aa: CASSLAVGLGSYEQYF
CDR3nt: TGTGCCAGCAGCTTAGCGGTGGGATTGGGCTCCTACGAGCAGTACTTC
v_gene: TRBV7-9
abundance: NA
j_gene: TRBJ2-7
d_gene: NA

CDR3aa: CASFNPDRTETYGYTF
CDR3nt: TGTGCCAGTTTCAACCCGGACAGAACCGAAACCTATGGCTACACCTTC
v_gene: TRBV19
abundance: NA
j_gene: TRBJ1-2
d_gene: NA

CDR3aa: CSVERAGEGEKLFF
CDR3nt: TGCAGCGTTGAGCGGGCGGGGGAAGGAGAAAAACTGTTTTTT
v_gene: TRBV29-1
abundance: NA
j_gene: TRBJ1-4
d_gene: NA

CDR3aa: CASSRRNEQFF
CDR3nt: TGTGCCAGCAGTCGGCGGAATGAGCAGTTCTTC
v_gene: TRBV12-3/TRBV12-4
abundance: many
j_gene: TRBJ2-1
d_gene: NA

CDR3aa: CASRGTGGSSGANVLTF
CDR3nt: TGTGCCTCCAGGGGGACAGGGGGGAGCTCTGGGGCCAACGTCCTGACTTTC
v_gene: TRBV28
abundance: few
j_gene: TRBJ2-6
d_gene: TRBD1

CDR3aa: CASSLVRDLPWEQYF
CDR3nt: TGCGCCAGCAGCTTGGTGCGGGACTTACCTTGGGAGCAGTACTTC
v_gene: TRBV5-1
abundance: many
j_gene: TRBJ2-7
d_gene: NA

CDR3aa: CSAPFLAVRDYGYTF
CDR3nt: TGCAGTGCCCCATTCTTGGCAGTTCGGGACTATGGCTACACCTTC
v_gene: TRBV20-1
abundance: few
j_gene: TRBJ1-2
d_gene: NA

CDR3aa: CASSPYTGGHEQYF
CDR3nt: TGTGCCAGCAGTCCCTACACGGGGGGCCACGAGCAGTACTTC
v_gene: TRBV6-1
abundance: NA
j_gene: TRBJ2-7
d_gene: NA

CDR3aa: CASSSSGGARTDTQYF
CDR3nt: TGCGCCAGCAGCTCCTCAGGGGGAGCTCGCACAGATACGCAGTATTTT
v_gene: TRBV5-1
abundance: few
j_gene: TRBJ2-3
d_gene: TRBD1

CDR3aa: CASSFSGGDFTDTQYF
CDR3nt: TGTGCCAGCAGTTTTAGCGGGGGGGATTTCACAGATACGCAGTATTTT
v_gene: TRBV12-3/TRBV12-4
abundance: NA
j_gene: TRBJ2-3
d_gene: TRBD2

CDR3aa: CSVGTGSSYEQYF
CDR3nt: TGCAGCGTTGGGACAGGGAGCTCCTACGAGCAGTACTTC
v_gene: TRBV29-1
abundance: NA
j_gene: TRBJ2-7
d_gene: TRBD1

CDR3aa: CSVEDGTRTEAFF
CDR3nt: TGCAGCGTTGAAGATGGGACAAGGACTGAAGCTTTCTTT
v_gene: TRBV29-1
abundance: NA
j_gene: TRBJ1-1
d_gene: NA

CDR3aa: CASSASATNEKLFF
CDR3nt: TGTGCCAGCAGCGCTTCGGCCACTAATGAAAAACTGTTTTTT
v_gene: TRBV28
abundance: NA
j_gene: TRBJ1-4
d_gene: NA

CDR3aa: CASQGEGTFYGYTF
CDR3nt: TGTGCCAGCCAGGGGGAGGGTACGTTTTATGGCTACACCTTC
v_gene: TRBV4-2
abundance: NA
j_gene: TRBJ1-2
d_gene: TRBD1

CDR3aa: CASSSPGQLNTEAFF
CDR3nt: TGCGCCAGCAGCAGTCCGGGACAGCTGAACACTGAAGCTTTCTTT
v_gene: TRBV5-1
abundance: NA
j_gene: TRBJ1-1
d_gene: TRBD1

CDR3aa: CASSENSNNEQFF
CDR3nt: TGTGCCAGCAGTGAAAACTCGAACAATGAGCAGTTCTTC
v_gene: TRBV2
abundance: NA
j_gene: TRBJ2-1
d_gene: NA

CDR3aa: CASSLPGAGKAFF
CDR3nt: TGTGCCAGCAGCCTCCCAGGGGCAGGAAAAGCTTTCTTT
v_gene: TRBV7-3
abundance: NA
j_gene: TRBJ1-1
d_gene: NA

CDR3aa: CASSPRTSGGRNEQFF
CDR3nt: TGTGCCAGCAGCCCCAGGACTAGCGGGGGTAGGAATGAGCAGTTCTTC
v_gene: TRBV9
abundance: few
j_gene: TRBJ2-1
d_gene: TRBD2

CDR3aa: CASSRTGTASYNEQFF
CDR3nt: TGTGCCAGCAGCCGCACCGGGACAGCGAGTTACAATGAGCAGTTCTTC
v_gene: TRBV7-2
abundance: few
j_gene: TRBJ2-1
d_gene: TRBD1